One and the same sample provided the 9 T cell receptor beta chains below, sequenced in a study of monozygotic twins with inflammatory bowel disease. From the 5' RACE reads, TCRdb lists one entry per CDR3 protein and no DNA. Recorded for this sample: about 210,000 distinct CDR3 sequences. Sample: blood. The source of these receptors is a human donor with ulcerative colitis or Crohn's disease, or a healthy co-twin of an affected twin (not recorded which).

The chain couples TRBV5-1 to TRBJ2-1; the TRBD1 assignment by TCRdb is unverifiable without DNA. The length of the CDR3 is 14 residues. Per the germline V gene, CDR1 is SGHRS and CDR2 is YFSETQ. The CDR3 sequence is CASSSPPFWDEQFF.

The CDR3 is CASSGQGTAKNGELFF. The genes are TRBV5-1 and TRBJ2-2; TCRdb lists TRBD1, though no DNA is available to test this call. Germline CDR1 and CDR2: SGHRS and YFSETQ. This CDR3 is built from 16 residues.

This chain links TRBV2 with TRBJ2-7; no DNA is available, so the TRBD1 call from TCRdb remains unchecked. The CDR3 spans 15 residues. Per the germline V gene, CDR1 is SNHLY and CDR2 is FYNNEI. CDR3 residues: CASSDGLRRDYEQYF.

The gene calls are TRBV20-1 and TRBJ1-5; the D call from TCRdb, TRBD1, cannot be confirmed without DNA. The CDR3 sequence is 13 residues long. CDR1 DFQATT and CDR2 SNEGSKA come from the germline V gene (reference sequence). CDR3: CSASPAGNQPQHF.

This chain joins TRBV12-3 or TRBV12-4 and TRBJ2-5; TCRdb indicates TRBD2, and absent DNA this call remains unverified. The CDR3 is 12 amino acids. The CDR3 loop reads CASSPGLPTQYF.

The chain joins TRBV7-9 to TRBJ1-5. Germline V lookup: CDR1 SEHNR, CDR2 FQNEAQ (reference sequence). The length of the CDR3 is 14 residues. CDR3 sequence: CASSFLNSNQPQHF.

The rearrangement joins TRBV7-9 to TRBJ1-2; TCRdb outputs TRBD1, but without DNA this stays unchecked. Germline V CDR1 and CDR2: SEHNR, FQNEAQ (reference sequence). The length of the CDR3 is 15 residues. CDR3 protein: CASSLGTGRDYGYTF.

The genes are TRBV27 and TRBJ1-5; TCRdb designates TRBD1, a call that cannot be tested without DNA. The CDR3 contains 13 residues. The germline gives CDR1 MNHEY, CDR2 SMNVEV (reference sequence). CDR3 protein: CATGTGPYQPQHF.

The chain uses TRBV5-5 and TRBJ2-4; no DNA is available, so the TRBD1 call from TCRdb remains unchecked. The CDR3 has 16 residues. Germline CDR1 and CDR2: SGHKS and YYEKEE (reference sequence). The CDR3 is CASSLNPGISQNIQYF. Drawing the rest from reference TRBV5-5 and TRBJ2-4, the complete variable domain is DAGVTQSPTHLIKTRGQQVTLRCSPISGHKSVSWYQQVLGQGPQFIFQYYEKEERGRGNFPDRFSARQFPNYSSELNVNALLLGDSALYLCASSLNPGISQNIQYFGAGTRLSVL.